This T cell receptor beta chain appears in the sequencing data of a study of blood T cells in healthy people across ages. For the second PCR, which ran for roughly 6 to 11 cycles, a sample-barcoded 5' primer and a J-beta primer mix were used. TCRdb re-analysed the 5' RACE reads in MiXCR, keeping a single row per CDR3 protein. The sample has around 1.5 million distinct CDR3 sequences; 30% to 35% are singletons. This clonotype turned up a few times. Sequenced material: blood. This TCR derives from a woman in her twenties or thirties in good health.

In DNA form, the CDR3 reads TGTGCCAGCAGTGAACTGAGGCAGGGATGGGGAGGCTACACCTTC. The encoded protein is CASSELRQGWGGYTF. V and J are TRBV6-1 and TRBJ1-2; TRBD1 is a possible D gene (5 bases). Germline lookup yields CDR1 MNHNS and CDR2 SASEGT. The CDR3 loop spans 15 amino acids. V lost 2 bases and J 8 bases, leaving 18 bases between the germline ends.